The 4 T cell receptor beta chains presented below share a single source sample, sequenced in a study of glioma-infiltrating T cells. The iRepertoire nested amplicon-rescue multiplex PCR amplified TCR alpha and beta CDR3s from RNA. TCRdb reprocessed the multiplex PCR reads with MiXCR, giving one entry per CDR3 protein. The sample shows some 100,000 distinct CDR3 sequences, approximately 26% of them seen only once. Material: glioma tissue, nonneoplastic brain tissue, or PBMCs (not recorded which). These receptors originate from a human donor with low-grade glioma or glioblastoma, undergoing nonglioma brain surgery, or in good health (not recorded which).

The chain joins TRBV5-1 to TRBJ2-7; D possibly matches TRBD1 or TRBD2 (7 bases each). The CDR3 is 15 amino acids. V was cut by 4 bases and J by 12 bases, with 26 bases left in between. From germline, CDR1 is SGHRS and CDR2 YFSETQ. The CDR3 region is CASSVPGDSGAQRYF. The CDR3 nucleotides are TGCGCCAGCAGCGTCCCAGGGGACAGCGGGGCGCAGCGGTACTTC. The full variable domain, in which reference TRBV5-1 and TRBJ2-7 provide the parts outside the CDR3, is KAGVTQTPRYLIKTRGQQVTLSCSPISGHRSVSWYQQTPGQGLQFLFEYFSETQRNKGNFPGRFSGRQFSNSRSEMNVSTLELGDSALYLCASSVPGDSGAQRYFGPGTRLTVT.

The V and J genes are TRBV9 and TRBJ1-2, with D perhaps TRBD1 (6 bases). The germline V and J ends were trimmed by 4 bases and 4 bases, with 17 bases remaining between them. CDR1 and CDR2 from the germline V gene are SGDLS and YYNGEE. The CDR3 has 15 residues. CDR3 region: CASSTRQALSYGYTF. CDR3 nucleotides: TGTGCCAGCAGCACCCGACAGGCTCTCTCCTATGGCTACACCTTC.

This clonotype was seen once. A much larger clonotype is one base distant, so this may be a read error. The rearrangement uses TRBV10-3 and TRBJ2-7; 8 nucleotides line up with TRBD1. The J segment lost 2 bases and the V segment lost 6 bases, leaving 9 bases of the junction unmatched. The germline CDR1 and CDR2 sequences are ENHRY and SYGVKD. The CDR3 runs 15 residues. As DNA, the CDR3 is TGTGCCATCAGGGAGAAGGACAGGGCCCCCTACGAGCAGTACTTC. Protein: CAIREKDRAPYEQYF.

The rearrangement joins TRBV10-3 to TRBJ2-1, with TRBD2 identical over 15 bases. The CDR3 sequence is 18 residues long. CDR1 ENHRY and CDR2 SYGVKD come from the germline V gene. With 3 bases clipped from V and 1 base from J, the junction kept 4 bases outside the gene matches. CDR3 in amino acids: CAISDFGTSGRSYNEQFF. The CDR3 bases are TGTGCCATCAGTGATTTTGGGACTAGCGGGAGGTCCTACAATGAGCAGTTCTTC.